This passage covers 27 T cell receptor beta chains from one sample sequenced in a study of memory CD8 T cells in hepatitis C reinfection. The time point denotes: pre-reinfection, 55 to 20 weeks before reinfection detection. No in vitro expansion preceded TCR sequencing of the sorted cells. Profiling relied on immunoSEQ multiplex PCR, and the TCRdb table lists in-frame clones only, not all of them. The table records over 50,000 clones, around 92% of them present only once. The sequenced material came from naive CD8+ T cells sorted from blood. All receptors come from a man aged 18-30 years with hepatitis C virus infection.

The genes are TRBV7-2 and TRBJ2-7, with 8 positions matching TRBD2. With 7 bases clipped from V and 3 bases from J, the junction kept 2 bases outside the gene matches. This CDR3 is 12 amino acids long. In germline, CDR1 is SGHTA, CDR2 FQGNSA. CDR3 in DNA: TGTGCCAGCAACAGCGGGAGCTACGAGCAGTACTTC. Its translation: CASNSGSYEQYF.

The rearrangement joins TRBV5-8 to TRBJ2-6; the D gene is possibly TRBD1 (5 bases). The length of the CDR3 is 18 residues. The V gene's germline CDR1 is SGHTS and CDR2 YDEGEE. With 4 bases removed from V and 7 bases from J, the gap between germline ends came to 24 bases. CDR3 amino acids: CASSGLDRALVDANVLTF. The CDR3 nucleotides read TGTGCCAGCAGCGGCCTAGACAGAGCCTTGGTTGACGCCAACGTCCTGACTTTC.

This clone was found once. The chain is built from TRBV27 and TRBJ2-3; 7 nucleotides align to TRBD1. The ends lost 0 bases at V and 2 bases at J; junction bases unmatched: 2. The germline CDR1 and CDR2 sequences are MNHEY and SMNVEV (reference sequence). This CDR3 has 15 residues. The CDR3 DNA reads TGTGCCAGCAGTTTATCGACAGGGCCCACAGATACGCAGTATTTT. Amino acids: CASSLSTGPTDTQYF.

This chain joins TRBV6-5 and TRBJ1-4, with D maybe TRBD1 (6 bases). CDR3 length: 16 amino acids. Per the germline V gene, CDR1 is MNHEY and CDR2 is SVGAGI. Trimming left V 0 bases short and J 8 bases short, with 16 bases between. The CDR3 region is CASSYSTGLSGEKLFF. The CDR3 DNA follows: TGTGCCAGCAGTTACTCGACAGGTTTAAGTGGGGAAAAACTGTTTTTT.

In nucleotides, the CDR3 is TGTGCCAGTAGTAAGGATGAGAGTAGCACAGGGAGTCAGCCCCAGCATTTT. Its translation is CASSKDESSTGSQPQHF. The V call is TRBV19, the J call TRBJ1-5; a possible D gene is TRBD1 (6 bases). Looked up from germline, CDR1 is LNHDA and CDR2 is SQIVND (reference sequence). The CDR3 spans 17 residues. The ends were cut back, 4 bases at V and 6 bases at J, with 22 bases in the middle.

DNA for the CDR3: TGCAGCGTTGAAGGAGGAACTGGAAACACCATATATTTT. Protein product: CSVEGGTGNTIYF. This rearrangement joins TRBV29-1 to TRBJ1-3; D gene ambiguous. V dropped 1 base and J dropped 2 bases, with 6 bases sitting between them. There are 13 residues in the CDR3. Germline V gene sequence: CDR1 SQVTM, CDR2 ANQGSEA. Full variable domain (outside the CDR3, taken from reference TRBV29-1 and TRBJ1-3): SAVISQKPSRDICQRGTSLTIQCQVDSQVTMMFWYRQQPGQSLTLIATANQGSEATYESGFVIDKFPISRPNLTFSTLTVSNMSPEDSSIYLCSVEGGTGNTIYFGEGSWLTVV.

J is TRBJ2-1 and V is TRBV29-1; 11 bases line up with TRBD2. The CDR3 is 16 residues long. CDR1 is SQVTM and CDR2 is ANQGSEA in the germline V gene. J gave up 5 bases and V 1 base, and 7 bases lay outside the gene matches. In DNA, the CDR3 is TGCAGCGTTGAAGGGGTACCGGGACTAGCGGACAATGAGCAGTTCTTC. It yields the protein CSVEGVPGLADNEQFF.

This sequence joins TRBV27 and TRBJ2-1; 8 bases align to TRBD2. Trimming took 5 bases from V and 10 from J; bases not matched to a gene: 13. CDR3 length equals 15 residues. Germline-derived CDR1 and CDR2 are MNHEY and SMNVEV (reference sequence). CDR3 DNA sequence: TGTGCCAGCAGTCCCGGGACTAGTAGGACCGAAGAGCAGTTCTTC. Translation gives CASSPGTSRTEEQFF.

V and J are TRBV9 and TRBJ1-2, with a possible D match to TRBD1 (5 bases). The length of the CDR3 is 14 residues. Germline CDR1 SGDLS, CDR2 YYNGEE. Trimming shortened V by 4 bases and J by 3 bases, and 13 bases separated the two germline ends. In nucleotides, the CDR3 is TGTGCCAGCAGCCACCCGGGAGGGGACTATGGCTACACCTTC. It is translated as CASSHPGGDYGYTF.

This CDR3 is CASSRTSGGATEQFF. Written as DNA, the CDR3 is TGCGCCAGCAGCCGAACTAGCGGGGGGGCCACTGAGCAGTTCTTC. V and J are TRBV4-1 and TRBJ2-1, with 13 bases aligning to TRBD2. J was trimmed by 9 bases and V by 4 bases; bases with no gene match: 6. The CDR3 totals 15 residues. In germline, CDR1 is MGHRA, CDR2 YSYEKL.

In DNA, the CDR3 is TGTGCCAGCAGTGAGACGAAGGGGGCGTTCGAGCAGTACGTC. Amino acid sequence: CASSETKGAFEQYV. V and J are TRBV2 and TRBJ2-7; 7 bases are a match to TRBD1. The trim removed 3 bases at V and 6 bases at J, leaving 8 bases unmatched. Germline V lookup: CDR1 SNHLY, CDR2 FYNNEI. The CDR3 runs 14 residues.

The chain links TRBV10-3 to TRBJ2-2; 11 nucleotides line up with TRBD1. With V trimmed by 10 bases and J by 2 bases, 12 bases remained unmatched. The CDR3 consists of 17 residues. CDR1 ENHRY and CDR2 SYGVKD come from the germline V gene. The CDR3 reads CASRPGTGGRNTGELFF. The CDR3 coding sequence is TGTGCCAGCCGACCCGGGACAGGGGGTCGAAACACCGGGGAGCTGTTTTTT.

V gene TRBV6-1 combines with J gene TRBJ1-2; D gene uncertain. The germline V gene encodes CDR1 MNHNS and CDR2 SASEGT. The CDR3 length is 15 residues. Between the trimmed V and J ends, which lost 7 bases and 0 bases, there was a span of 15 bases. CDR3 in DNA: TGTGCCAGCAATCCAACGATGACACCTAACTATGGCTACACCTTC. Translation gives CASNPTMTPNYGYTF.

The CDR3 nucleotides read TGTGCCAGCAGTTTATCAGCCGTTGGAAACACCATATATTTT. Its protein is CASSLSAVGNTIYF. This chain uses TRBV27 with TRBJ1-3; D is unresolved. The V and J ends lost 0 bases and 3 bases respectively, with 6 bases between them. From germline, CDR1 is MNHEY and CDR2 SMNVEV (reference sequence). The CDR3 spans 14 residues.

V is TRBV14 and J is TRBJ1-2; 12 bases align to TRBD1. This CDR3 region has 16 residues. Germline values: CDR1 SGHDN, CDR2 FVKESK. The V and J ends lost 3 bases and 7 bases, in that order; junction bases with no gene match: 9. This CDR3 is CASSQSGTGGRSGYTF. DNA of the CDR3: TGTGCCAGCAGCCAGTCCGGGACAGGGGGCAGAAGTGGCTACACCTTC.

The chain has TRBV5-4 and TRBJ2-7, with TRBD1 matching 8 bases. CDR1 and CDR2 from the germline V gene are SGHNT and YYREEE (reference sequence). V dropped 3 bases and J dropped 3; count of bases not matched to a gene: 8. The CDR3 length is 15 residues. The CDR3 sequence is CASSSDRGTYYEQYF. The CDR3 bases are TGTGCCAGCAGCTCAGACAGGGGAACCTACTACGAGCAGTACTTC.

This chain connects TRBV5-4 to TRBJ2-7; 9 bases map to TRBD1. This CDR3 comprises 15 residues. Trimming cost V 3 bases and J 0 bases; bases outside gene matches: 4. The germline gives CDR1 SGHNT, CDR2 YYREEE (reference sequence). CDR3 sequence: CASSSRDRVSYEQYF. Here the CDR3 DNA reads TGTGCCAGCAGCTCCCGGGACAGGGTCTCCTACGAGCAGTACTTC.

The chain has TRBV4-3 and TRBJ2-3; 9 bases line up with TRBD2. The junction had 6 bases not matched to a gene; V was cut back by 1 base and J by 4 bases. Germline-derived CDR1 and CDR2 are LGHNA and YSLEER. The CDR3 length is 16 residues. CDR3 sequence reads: CASSQGFGGGADTQYF. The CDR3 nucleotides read TGCGCCAGCAGCCAAGGGTTCGGCGGGGGGGCAGATACGCAGTATTTT.

CDR3 loop: CASSTDRSSYEQYV. The CDR3 DNA follows: TGCGCCAGCAGCACGGACAGGAGCTCCTACGAGCAGTACGTC. The V gene is TRBV4-1, the J gene TRBJ2-7; 7 bases are shared with TRBD1. The germline CDR1 and CDR2 sequences are MGHRA and YSYEKL. V trimming: 5 bases; J trimming: 0 bases; junction bases outside the gene matches: 4. CDR3 length: 14 residues.

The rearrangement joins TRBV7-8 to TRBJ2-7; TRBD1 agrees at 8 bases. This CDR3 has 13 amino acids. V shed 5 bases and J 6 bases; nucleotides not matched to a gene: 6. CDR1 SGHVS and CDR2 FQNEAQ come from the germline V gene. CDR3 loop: CASSETGAREQYV. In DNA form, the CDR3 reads TGTGCCAGCAGCGAGACAGGGGCCCGCGAGCAGTACGTC.

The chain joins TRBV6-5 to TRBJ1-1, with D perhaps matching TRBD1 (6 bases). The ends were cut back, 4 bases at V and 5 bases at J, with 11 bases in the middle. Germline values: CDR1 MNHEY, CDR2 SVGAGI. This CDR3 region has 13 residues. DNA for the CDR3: TGTGCCAGCAGTTCTGGGGGGGCTACTGAAGCTTTCTTT. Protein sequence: CASSSGGATEAFF.

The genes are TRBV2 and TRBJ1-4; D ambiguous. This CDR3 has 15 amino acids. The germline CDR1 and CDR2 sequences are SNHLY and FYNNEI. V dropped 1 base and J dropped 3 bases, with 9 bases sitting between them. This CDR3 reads CASSEEVRSNEKLFF. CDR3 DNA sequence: TGTGCCAGCAGTGAAGAAGTCAGGTCTAATGAAAAACTGTTTTTT.

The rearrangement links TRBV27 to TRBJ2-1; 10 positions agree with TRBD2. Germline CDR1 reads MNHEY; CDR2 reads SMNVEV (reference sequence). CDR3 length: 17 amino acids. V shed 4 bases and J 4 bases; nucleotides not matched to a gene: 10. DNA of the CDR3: TGTGCCAGCAGTTCCCCCTCGACTAGCGGGCCGTACAATGAGCAGTTCTTC. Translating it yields CASSSPSTSGPYNEQFF.

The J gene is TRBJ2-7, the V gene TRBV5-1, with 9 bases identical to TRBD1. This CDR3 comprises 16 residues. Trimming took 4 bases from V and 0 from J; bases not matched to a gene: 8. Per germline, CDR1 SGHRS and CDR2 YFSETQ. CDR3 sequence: CASSLFGTGSSYEQYV. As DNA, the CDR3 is TGCGCCAGCAGCCTGTTTGGGACAGGGAGCTCCTACGAGCAGTACGTC.

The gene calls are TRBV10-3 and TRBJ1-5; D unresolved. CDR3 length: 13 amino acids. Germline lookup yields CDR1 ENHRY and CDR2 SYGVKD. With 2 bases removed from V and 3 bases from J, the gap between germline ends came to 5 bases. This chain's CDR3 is CAISEAVNQPQHF. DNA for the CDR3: TGTGCCATCAGTGAGGCAGTCAATCAGCCCCAGCATTTT.

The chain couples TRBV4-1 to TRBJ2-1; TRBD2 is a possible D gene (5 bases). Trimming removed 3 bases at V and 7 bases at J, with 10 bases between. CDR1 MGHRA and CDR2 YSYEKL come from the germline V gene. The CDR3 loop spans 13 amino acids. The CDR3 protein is CASSQTNWNEQFF. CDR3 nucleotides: TGCGCCAGCAGCCAGACTAACTGGAATGAGCAGTTCTTC.

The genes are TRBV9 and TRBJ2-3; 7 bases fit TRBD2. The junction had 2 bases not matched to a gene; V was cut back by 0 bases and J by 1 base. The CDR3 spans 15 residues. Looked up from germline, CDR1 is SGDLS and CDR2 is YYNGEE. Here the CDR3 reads CASSVAGGGTDTQYF. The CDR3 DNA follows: TGTGCCAGCAGCGTAGCGGGGGGAGGCACAGATACGCAGTATTTT.